This T cell receptor (beta chain) was identified in a study of shared clonotypes between healthy human individuals. Study observations and caveats: Large sequencing depth failed to make sorted-subset sequencing complete, rarefaction showed.

The CDR3 spans 15 residues. Germline V gene data show CDR1 as SGHRS and CDR2 as YFSETQ. Trimming stripped 0 bases from V and 3 bases from J, with 12 bases between. Comments on this clone: Its antigen is currently unknown.

The data were produced by immunoSEQ multiplex PCR, yet TCRdb's version contains in-frame clones alone and is incomplete. The sample consists of millions of clones, 90% to 95% of them appearing once. This clonotype originated in a young man in good health. Some clones in this sample may be carry-over from other donors' samples. What was sequenced was naive CD4+ T cells from PBMCs. The subset denotes: CD45RA+ positively selected. The V call is TRBV5-1, the J call TRBJ2-5, with D unclear. The DNA of the CDR3 is TGCGCCAGCAGCTTGGTATCCGGTTCGGAAGAGACCCAGTACTTC. Amino acid sequence: CASSLVSGSEETQYF. The whole variable domain, remainder taken from reference TRBV5-1 and TRBJ2-5, is KAGVTQTPRYLIKTRGQQVTLSCSPISGHRSVSWYQQTPGQGLQFLFEYFSETQRNKGNFPGRFSGRQFSNSRSEMNVSTLELGDSALYLCASSLVSGSEETQYFGPGTRLLVL.